The source of this T cell receptor beta chain is a study of identical twins. Regarding the study as a whole: The models systematically underestimated how much out-of-frame TCR alpha was shared in monozygotic twins. Excess sharing by twins proved weaker in beta out-of-frame sequences. While abundant cord blood beta clonotypes carried fewer insertions, memory repertoires showed no such pattern.

Each CDR3 protein gets one entry after TCRdb re-called the 5' RACE reads with MiXCR. Of approximately 550,000 distinct CDR3 sequences listed, 20% to 25% are singletons. In the case of this clonotype: Its matching antigen is unknown.

Germline lookup yields CDR1 SGHVS and CDR2 FNYEAQ. The CDR3 has 13 residues. Trimming removed 2 bases from V and 8 bases from J; junction bases left unmatched: 5. These sequences were also reported in another study, on yellow fever vaccine responses in identical twins. That report adds: Twins reportedly mounted vaccine T cell responses that seemed partly convergent, partly personalized.

The TCR sequence derives from a woman aged 18-35 years in good health. The sequenced sample consisted of CD4+ T cells sorted from blood. The V call is TRBV7-6, the J call TRBJ1-1, with TRBD1 matching over 7 bases. The CDR3 here is CASSLRRDSEAFF. The CDR3 nucleotides read TGTGCCAGCAGCTTAAGAAGGGACAGCGAAGCTTTCTTT.